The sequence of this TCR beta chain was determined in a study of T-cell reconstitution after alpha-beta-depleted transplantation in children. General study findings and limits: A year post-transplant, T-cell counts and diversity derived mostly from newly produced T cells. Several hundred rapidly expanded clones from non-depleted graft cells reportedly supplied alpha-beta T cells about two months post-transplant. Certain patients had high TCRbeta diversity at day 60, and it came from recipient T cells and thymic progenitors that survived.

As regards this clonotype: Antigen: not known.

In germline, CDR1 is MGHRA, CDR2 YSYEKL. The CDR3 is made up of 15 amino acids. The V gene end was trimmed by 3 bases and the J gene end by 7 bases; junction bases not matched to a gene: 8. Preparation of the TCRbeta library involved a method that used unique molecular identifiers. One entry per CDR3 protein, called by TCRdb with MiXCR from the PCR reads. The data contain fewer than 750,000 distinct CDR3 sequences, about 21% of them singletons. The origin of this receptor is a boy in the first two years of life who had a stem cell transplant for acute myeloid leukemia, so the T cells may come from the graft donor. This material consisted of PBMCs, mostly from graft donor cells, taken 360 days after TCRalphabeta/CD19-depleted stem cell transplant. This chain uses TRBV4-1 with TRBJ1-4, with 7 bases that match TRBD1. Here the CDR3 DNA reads TGCGCCAGCAGCCAGACAGGGAATGAGGGTGAAAAACTGTTTTTT. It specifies CASSQTGNEGEKLFF.